A single sample gave rise to the 26 T cell receptor beta chains below, sequenced in a study of cytotoxic CD8 clonotypes in ibrutinib-treated CLL (dated by TCRdb to about 2021). According to the study, the label for this sample's time point signals: about twelve months on ibrutinib. The library was obtained by the immunoSEQ multiplex PCR assay. This immuneACCESS table, as held by TCRdb, lists in-frame sequences with V and J called but not all clones. Of the missing ones, under half trace to an unresolved V gene in checked studies; the others have no known cause. Present in this sample are 130,000 to 150,000 clones, 91% of which were seen just once. The ten largest clones represent approximately 10% of the sample. Sequencing was performed on PBMCs, taken after 12 months of ibrutinib treatment. All receptors come from a human donor with chronic lymphocytic leukemia.

In regard to this clone: One end of the junction fails to match germline, which may point to a read error. V is TRBV7-7 and J is TRBJ1-1; possible D gene TRBD1, 5 bases. The germline CDR1 and CDR2 sequences are SSHAT and FNYEAQ (reference sequence). There are 14 residues in the CDR3. CDR3: CASSLEGENTEAFF. The CDR3 nucleotides are TGTGCTAGCAGCTTGGAAGGGGAGAACACTGAAGCTTTCTTT.

The chain has TRBV30 and TRBJ2-7; 9 bases align to TRBD2. J gave up 6 bases and V 5 bases, and 17 bases lay outside the gene matches. In germline, CDR1 is GTSNPN, CDR2 SVGIG (reference sequence). This CDR3 has 16 residues. CDR3 amino acids: CAWEKLSGRPTGEQYF. For the CDR3, the DNA is TGTGCCTGGGAGAAGTTAAGCGGGAGGCCCACCGGCGAGCAGTACTTC.

V usage is TRBV19 and J usage is TRBJ2-1; D is unclear. This CDR3 is built from 14 residues. Per germline, CDR1 LNHDA and CDR2 SQIVND (reference sequence). The V end lost 5 bases, the J end lost 3 bases, and 11 bases lay between the germline ends. The CDR3 sequence: CASSGVTYYNEQFF. For the CDR3, the DNA is TGTGCCAGTAGTGGAGTTACTTACTACAATGAGCAGTTCTTC. Together with reference TRBV19 and TRBJ2-1, the CDR3 gives the full variable domain: DGGITQSPKYLFRKEGQNVTLSCEQNLNHDAMYWYRQDPGQGLRLIYYSQIVNDFQKGDIAEGYSVSREKKESFPLTVTSAQKNPTAFYLCASSGVTYYNEQFFGPGTRLTVL.

V usage is TRBV19 and J usage is TRBJ2-7; TRBD1 is a possible D gene (6 bases). The germline CDR1 and CDR2 sequences are LNHDA and SQIVND (reference sequence). The length of the CDR3 is 15 residues. Trimming cost V 3 bases and J 3 bases, with 15 bases left between them. This chain's CDR3 is CASSITAGAGYEQYF. The CDR3 DNA follows: TGTGCCAGTAGTATTACGGCAGGGGCAGGCTACGAGCAGTACTTC.

The rearrangement links TRBV12-5 to TRBJ2-3, with D perhaps matching TRBD1 or TRBD2 (5 bases each). The V end lost 0 bases, the J end lost 4 bases, and 11 bases lay between the germline ends. The CDR3 covers 15 residues. Germline assignment: CDR1 LGHNT and CDR2 FRNRAP. The CDR3 loop is CASGLVLGEADTQYF. The DNA of the CDR3 is TGTGCTAGTGGTTTGGTACTAGGGGAAGCAGATACGCAGTATTTT. The complete variable domain, with remaining parts taken from reference TRBV12-5 and TRBJ2-3, reads DARVTQTPRHKVTEMGQEVTMRCQPILGHNTVFWYRQTMMQGLELLAYFRNRAPLDDSGMPKDRFSAEMPDATLATLKIQPSEPRDSAVYFCASGLVLGEADTQYFGPGTRLTVL.

A single count supports this clone. V is TRBV2 and J is TRBJ2-7, with D unclear. The CDR3 is 11 amino acids. CDR1 is SNHLY, CDR2 FYNNEI, per germline. V lost 5 bases and J lost 4, with 6 bases in between. The DNA of the CDR3 is TGTGCCAGCAGTTCCGTATACGAGCAGTACTTC. Its protein product is CASSSVYEQYF.

This chain connects TRBV4-3 to TRBJ1-2; no firm D call. This CDR3 is built from 15 residues. V shed 4 bases and J shed 0 bases, with 12 bases lying between them. In germline, CDR1 is LGHNA, CDR2 YSLEER. This CDR3 reads CASSPQRPTNYGYTF. The CDR3 region has the DNA TGCGCCAGCAGCCCTCAAAGACCAACTAACTATGGCTACACCTTC.

The CDR3 DNA sequence: TGTGCCAGCAGCTTAGTCAGCTCCTACGAGCAGTACTTC. It is translated as CASSLVSSYEQYF. The gene calls are TRBV7-9 and TRBJ2-7, with no clear D. The CDR3 contains 13 residues. Germline CDR1 is SEHNR and CDR2 is FQNEAQ (reference sequence). V gave up 1 base and J gave up 0 bases, with 4 bases separating them.

V and J are TRBV27 and TRBJ2-3; D is uncertain. The CDR3 length is 14 residues. V lost 3 bases, J lost 1 base, and 8 bases lay in between. CDR1 MNHEY and CDR2 SMNVEV come from the germline V gene (reference sequence). The CDR3 nucleotides are TGTGCCAGCAGTTTTATGAGAGGCACAGATACGCAGTATTTT. Protein sequence: CASSFMRGTDTQYF.

The chain links TRBV7-8 to TRBJ1-1; TRBD1 aligns across 8 bases. Germline V CDR1 and CDR2: SGHVS, FQNEAQ. The CDR3 totals 16 residues. V trimming: 5 bases; J trimming: 3 bases; junction bases outside the gene matches: 11. CDR3 in amino acids: CASSPYPKTGDTEAFF. CDR3 nucleotide sequence: TGTGCCAGCAGCCCCTACCCGAAGACAGGGGACACTGAAGCTTTCTTT. The variable domain in full, with the rest retrieved from reference TRBV7-8 and TRBJ1-1, is GAGVSQSPRYKVAKRGQDVALRCDPISGHVSLFWYQQALGQGPEFLTYFQNEAQLDKSGLPSDRFFAERPEGSVSTLKIQRTQQEDSAVYLCASSPYPKTGDTEAFFGQGTRLTVV.

J is TRBJ1-5 and V is TRBV18, with D tentatively TRBD1 (6 bases). The CDR3 is 15 residues long. Germline V CDR1 and CDR2: KGHSH, LQKENI. V was clipped by 3 bases and J by 4 bases, with 13 bases between them. The CDR3 sequence is CASSPGTRENQPQHF. The CDR3 bases are TGTGCCAGCTCACCCGGGACACGGGAAAATCAGCCCCAGCATTTT. Drawing the rest from reference TRBV18 and TRBJ1-5, the complete variable domain is NAGVMQNPRHLVRRRGQEARLRCSPMKGHSHVYWYRQLPEEGLKFMVYLQKENIIDESGMPKERFSAEFPKEGPSILRIQQVVRGDSAAYFCASSPGTRENQPQHFGDGTRLSIL.

This chain joins TRBV7-3 and TRBJ2-5; TRBD2 matches at 10 bases. The CDR3 consists of 15 residues. V trimming: 8 bases; J trimming: 5 bases; junction bases outside the gene matches: 11. In germline, CDR1 is SGHTA, CDR2 FQGTGA. The CDR3 DNA reads TGTGCCAGCGCGGAGCTAGCGGGAGAGGCGGAGACCCAGTACTTC. This gives the protein CASAELAGEAETQYF.

The V gene is TRBV6-4, the J gene TRBJ1-1; 7 bases are shared with TRBD1. From germline, CDR1 is MRHNA and CDR2 SNTAGT. Unmatched junction bases numbered 4, after V lost 2 bases and J lost 7 bases. The CDR3 is 13 residues long. CDR3 region: CASSDQTGFEAFF. CDR3 DNA sequence: TGTGCCAGCAGTGACCAGACAGGGTTTGAAGCTTTCTTT.

The V and J genes are TRBV7-2 and TRBJ2-7; D gene uncertain. There are 16 residues in the CDR3. Germline loops: CDR1 SGHTA, CDR2 FQGNSA. V lost 1 base to trimming and J lost 0 bases, with 13 bases between them. This CDR3 is CASSLGWQASSYEQYF. As DNA, the CDR3 is TGTGCCAGCAGCTTAGGTTGGCAGGCGTCCTCCTACGAGCAGTACTTC.

The J gene is TRBJ1-2, the V gene TRBV4-3; D possibly corresponds to TRBD1 (5 bases). V was pared by 2 bases and J by 4 bases, with 8 bases between. The CDR3 extends over 13 amino acids. Looked up from germline, CDR1 is LGHNA and CDR2 is YSLEER. The CDR3 here is CASSQNRLYGYTF. CDR3 nucleotides: TGCGCCAGCAGCCAAAACAGGCTCTATGGCTACACCTTC.

The rearrangement links TRBV6-5 to TRBJ2-7; the match to TRBD2 covers 9 bases. CDR1 MNHEY and CDR2 SVGAGI come from the germline V gene. V was clipped by 5 bases and J by 4 bases; unmatched bases: 6. The CDR3 consists of 14 residues. DNA for the CDR3: TGTGCCAGCAGTAGTCCGGGACTAGCATACGAGCAGTACTTC. Its protein is CASSSPGLAYEQYF.

This chain uses TRBV29-1 with TRBJ1-2, with D maybe TRBD1 (6 bases). Germline CDR1 reads SQVTM; CDR2 reads ANQGSEA. V gave up 4 bases and J gave up 6 bases, with 9 bases separating them. This CDR3 contains 11 residues. CDR3 loop: CSVGGGNGYTF. The CDR3 region has the DNA TGCAGCGTTGGGGGGGGCAATGGCTACACCTTC.

The rearrangement links TRBV11-2 to TRBJ2-7; D is possibly TRBD1 (6 bases). This CDR3 contains 15 residues. Germline CDR1 SGHAT, CDR2 FQNNGV. Trimming cost V 0 bases and J 2 bases, with 11 bases left between them. This chain's CDR3 is CASSLEGAGTYEQYF. As DNA, the CDR3 is TGTGCCAGCAGCTTAGAGGGGGCAGGGACCTACGAGCAGTACTTC.

The chain carries TRBV28 and TRBJ1-1; weak D call: TRBD1 (6 bases). Germline assignment: CDR1 MDHEN and CDR2 SYDVKM. The CDR3 consists of 12 residues. Trimming cost V 9 bases and J 7 bases, with 15 bases left between them. The CDR3 sequence: CARLQGGVEAFF. The CDR3 nucleotides read TGTGCCAGGCTACAGGGAGGTGTTGAAGCTTTCTTT. Complete variable domain (other parts from reference TRBV28 and TRBJ1-1): DVKVTQSSRYLVKRTGEKVFLECVQDMDHENMFWYRQDPGLGLRLIYFSYDVKMKEKGDIPEGYSVSREKKERFSLILESASTNQTSMYLCARLQGGVEAFFGQGTRLTVV.

This chain uses TRBV21-1 with TRBJ2-7; the table's D call, TRBD1, was not checked against the DNA. TRBV21-1 is an annotated pseudogene. The length of the CDR3 is 15 residues. For the CDR3, the DNA is TGTGCCAGCAGCAAAGGACCAGGACACAACTACGAGCAGTACTTC. It is translated as CASSKGPGHNYEQYF.

This chain connects TRBV7-2 to TRBJ2-7; tentatively, D is TRBD2 (6 bases). Germline loops: CDR1 SGHTA, CDR2 FQGNSA. The ends were cut back, 2 bases at V and 6 bases at J, with 14 bases in the middle. The CDR3 is 14 amino acids. CDR3 in amino acids: CASSLKGYGSEQYF. CDR3 sequence (DNA): TGTGCCAGCAGCTTAAAGGGCTACGGGAGCGAGCAGTACTTC.

The genes are TRBV30 and TRBJ1-1, with D uncertain. The CDR3 sequence is 11 residues long. Germline V lookup: CDR1 GTSNPN, CDR2 SVGIG (reference sequence). The germline V and J ends were trimmed by 0 bases and 3 bases, with 2 bases remaining between them. The CDR3 DNA is TGTGCCTGGAGTGTAGACACTGAAGCTTTCTTT. Translation gives CAWSVDTEAFF.

This rearrangement joins TRBV27 to TRBJ1-2, with TRBD1 matching 7 bases. Germline V gives CDR1 MNHEY, CDR2 SMNVEV (reference sequence). Trimming at V came to 1 base and at J to 7 bases, leaving 6 bases not matched to a gene. The CDR3 is made up of 14 amino acids. The CDR3: CASSLYGTEVGYTF. The CDR3 nucleotides are TGTGCCAGCAGTTTATACGGGACAGAGGTTGGCTACACCTTC.

The genes are TRBV18 and TRBJ2-3; weak D call: TRBD1 (5 bases). The V gene's germline CDR1 is KGHSH and CDR2 LQKENI. The CDR3 has 13 residues. The ends were cut back, 0 bases at V and 10 bases at J, with 11 bases in the middle. CDR3 loop: CASSPPGLAPQYF. CDR3 nucleotide sequence: TGTGCCAGCTCACCACCGGGGCTGGCCCCGCAGTATTTT.

The chain uses TRBV19 and TRBJ2-7, with D possibly TRBD2 on 6 matching bases. Germline V gene data show CDR1 as LNHDA and CDR2 as SQIVND (reference sequence). The ends were cut back, 6 bases at V and 5 bases at J, with 11 bases in the middle. The CDR3 is 12 amino acids. Here the CDR3 reads CASSGSGNEQYF. CDR3 nucleotides: TGTGCCAGTAGCGGGAGTGGGAACGAGCAGTACTTC. Looking up the rest from reference TRBV19 and TRBJ2-7 gives the full variable domain: DGGITQSPKYLFRKEGQNVTLSCEQNLNHDAMYWYRQDPGQGLRLIYYSQIVNDFQKGDIAEGYSVSREKKESFPLTVTSAQKNPTAFYLCASSGSGNEQYFGPGTRLTVT.

The J gene is TRBJ2-7, the V gene TRBV5-4; 7 bases are a match to TRBD1. V lost 0 bases, J lost 2 bases, and 5 bases stayed unmatched. CDR3 size: 15 residues. CDR1 SGHNT and CDR2 YYREEE come from the germline V gene (reference sequence). The CDR3 DNA follows: TGTGCCAGCAGCTTGGCGGGACAGAATGCCTACGAGCAGTACTTC. It translates to CASSLAGQNAYEQYF.